What follows are 8 T cell receptor beta chains derived from one specimen sequenced in a study of T-cell memory formation after mild COVID-19. In TCRdb, the 5' RACE reads were re-called with MiXCR into one record per CDR3 protein. This table holds roughly 260,000 distinct CDR3 sequences, about 16% found once. Sequenced: PBMCs or a T cell subset sorted from them (not recorded which). These receptors all come from a man younger than 30 who had mild COVID-19 (a few samples of this study predate the infection). Cell type and time point are not known.

This chain joins TRBV7-6 and TRBJ2-1, with no clear D. V was cut by 1 base and J by 6 bases, with 13 bases left in between. This CDR3 comprises 15 residues. Per germline, CDR1 SGHVS and CDR2 FNYEAQ. CDR3 sequence (DNA): TGTGCCAGCAGCTTAGGCTTGACCGGCCTCAATGAGCAGTTCTTC. Amino acid sequence: CASSLGLTGLNEQFF.

In this sample, this clonotype turned up a few times. The genes are TRBV10-3 and TRBJ2-3; no firm D call. Germline V lookup: CDR1 ENHRY, CDR2 SYGVKD. Trimming cost V 6 bases and J 2 bases, with 12 bases left between them. The CDR3 is 14 amino acids. CDR3 bases: TGTGCCATCAGACCCGGAAGTCACACAGATACGCAGTATTTT. It is translated as CAIRPGSHTDTQYF.

The table lists this clonotype with many counts. This chain connects TRBV4-3 to TRBJ2-5; TRBD1 agrees at 10 bases. The CDR3 has 14 residues. Trimming cost V 4 bases and J 7 bases; bases outside gene matches: 6. Germline V CDR1 and CDR2: LGHNA, YSLEER. CDR3 amino acids: CASSRDRGDGTQYF. DNA for the CDR3: TGCGCCAGCAGCCGGGACAGGGGAGATGGGACCCAGTACTTC.

This clonotype was recorded many times. The J gene is TRBJ2-5, the V gene TRBV15; D uncertain. CDR1 and CDR2 (germline): LNHNV, YYDKDF (reference sequence). Trimming shortened V by 3 bases and J by 0 bases, and 14 bases separated the two germline ends. CDR3 length equals 16 residues. The CDR3 is CATSRPVGRDQETQYF. The CDR3 nucleotides are TGTGCCACCAGCAGGCCTGTGGGCAGAGACCAAGAGACCCAGTACTTC.

This clonotype appeared a few times. The CDR3 DNA is TGTGCCAGCAGTGAAGCGAGTCCCCCGGAGCAGTACGTC. It specifies CASSEASPPEQYV. V usage is TRBV6-1 and J usage is TRBJ2-7; no definite D call. The germline V gene has CDR1 MNHNS and CDR2 SASEGT. The CDR3 length is 13 residues. V lost 0 bases, J lost 7 bases, and 10 bases lay in between.

This clonotype was seen only a few times. The chain links TRBV21-1 to TRBJ1-2. TRBV21-1 is described as a pseudogene. CDR3 length equals 14 residues. The CDR3 here is CASSNLGTSYGYTF. DNA of the CDR3: TGTGCCAGCAGCAATTTGGGAACCTCCTATGGCTACACCTTC.

This clonotype was recorded at least ten times. This chain connects TRBV5-1 to TRBJ2-1; maybe TRBD1 (6 bases). V was clipped by 4 bases and J by 4 bases, with 15 bases between them. Germline V gives CDR1 SGHRS, CDR2 YFSETQ. This CDR3 has 15 residues. The CDR3 loop is CASSIQGREYNEQFF. The CDR3 DNA sequence: TGCGCCAGCAGCATACAGGGTAGGGAGTACAATGAGCAGTTCTTC.

The CDR3 protein is CASSLEVRRGYTF. As DNA, the CDR3 is TGTGCCAGCAGCTTAGAGGTCCGTCGGGGCTACACCTTC. The V and J genes are TRBV7-3 and TRBJ1-2; no definite D call. The CDR3 contains 13 residues. CDR1 is SGHTA and CDR2 is FQGTGA in the germline V gene. With 2 bases removed from V and 8 bases from J, the gap between germline ends came to 12 bases.